The 30 T cell receptor beta chains below were found in one sample sequenced in a study of T cells in localized non-small cell lung cancer. TCRdb's table, derived via immunoSEQ multiplex PCR, lists solely in-frame clones and lacks some. The data hold tens of thousands of clones, with roughly nine tenths observed a single time. The sequencing here drew on peripheral blood, taken before any cancer treatment. The origin of the receptors is a woman aged 35 to 75 with stage I lung adenocarcinoma.

The chain links TRBV5-1 to TRBJ1-6, with TRBD1 matching over 7 bases. The V gene's germline CDR1 is SGHRS and CDR2 YFSETQ. CDR3 length: 16 amino acids. With 0 bases clipped from V and 7 bases from J, the junction kept 7 bases outside the gene matches. Written as DNA, the CDR3 is TGCGCCAGCAGCTTGGAGGGACAGCGGACGAATTCACCCCTCCACTTT. This gives the protein CASSLEGQRTNSPLHF.

This CDR3 is CASSPLGQVIYEQYF. CDR3 nucleotide sequence: TGTGCCAGCTCACCATTGGGACAGGTGATCTACGAGCAGTACTTC. V gene TRBV18 combines with J gene TRBJ2-7, with TRBD1 matching 8 bases. The germline CDR1 and CDR2 sequences are KGHSH and LQKENI. With V trimmed by 2 bases and J by 3 bases, 6 bases remained unmatched. The CDR3 loop spans 15 amino acids.

The chain carries TRBV7-2 and TRBJ2-3; D not certain. Germline CDR1 reads SGHTA; CDR2 reads FQGNSA. This CDR3 spans 13 amino acids. With 5 bases removed from V and 4 bases from J, the gap between germline ends came to 10 bases. The DNA for the CDR3 is TGTGCCAGCAGCCCTCCGGGCCCAGATACGCAGTATTTT. It is translated as CASSPPGPDTQYF.

V usage is TRBV7-2 and J usage is TRBJ2-3; D is ambiguous. The CDR3 length is 14 residues. The V and J ends lost 1 base and 0 bases respectively, with 5 bases between them. The germline gives CDR1 SGHTA, CDR2 FQGNSA. CDR3 coding DNA: TGTGCCAGCAGCTTAGGACCGAGCACAGATACGCAGTATTTT. Translation gives CASSLGPSTDTQYF. The full variable domain, in which reference TRBV7-2 and TRBJ2-3 provide the parts outside the CDR3, is GAGVSQSPSNKVTEKGKDVELRCDPISGHTALYWYRQSLGQGLEFLIYFQGNSAPDKSGLPSDRFSAERTGGSVSTLTIQRTQQEDSAVYLCASSLGPSTDTQYFGPGTRLTVL.

This rearrangement joins TRBV7-2 to TRBJ1-6; D remains ambiguous. The germline V gene has CDR1 SGHTA and CDR2 FQGNSA. This CDR3 has 14 residues. V dropped 6 bases and J dropped 3 bases, with 9 bases sitting between them. CDR3 bases: TGTGCCAGCAGAGCGGGCAGCTATAATTCACCCCTCCACTTT. Translation gives CASRAGSYNSPLHF.

The chain has TRBV5-6 and TRBJ1-6, with 8 bases fitting TRBD1. V was clipped by 4 bases and J by 6 bases; unmatched bases: 6. The CDR3 runs 15 residues. CDR1 and CDR2 from the germline V gene are SGHDT and YYEEEE. The CDR3 coding sequence is TGTGCCAGCAGCCCCGACAGGGGTGTTAATTCACCCCTCCACTTT. This sequence encodes CASSPDRGVNSPLHF. Full variable domain (missing parts from reference TRBV5-6 and TRBJ1-6): DAGVTQSPTHLIKTRGQQVTLRCSPKSGHDTVSWYQQALGQGPQFIFQYYEEEERQRGNFPDRFSGHQFPNYSSELNVNALLLGDSALYLCASSPDRGVNSPLHFGNGTRLTVT.

This chain joins TRBV6-6 and TRBJ1-1; no definite D call. Germline CDR1 reads MNHNY; CDR2 reads SVGAGI (reference sequence). The CDR3 contains 14 residues. With 2 bases removed from V and 4 bases from J, the gap between germline ends came to 11 bases. Here the CDR3 reads CASSYGEGFTEAFF. CDR3 coding DNA: TGTGCCAGCAGTTACGGGGAGGGATTCACTGAAGCTTTCTTT.

The rearrangement joins TRBV6-1 to TRBJ2-7; 10 bases are a match to TRBD2. The CDR3 has 16 amino acids. The V gene end was trimmed by 2 bases and the J gene end by 1 base; junction bases not matched to a gene: 5. CDR1 is MNHNS and CDR2 is SASEGT in the germline V gene. The CDR3, as DNA: TGTGCCAGCAGTGAAATAACTAGCGGGGAATCCTACGAGCAGTACTTC. Protein: CASSEITSGESYEQYF.

This clone was seen once. The chain combines TRBV4-2 with TRBJ1-2; no clear D. The V gene's germline CDR1 is LGHNA and CDR2 YNFKEQ. This CDR3 is 14 amino acids long. With 5 bases removed from V and 3 bases from J, the gap between germline ends came to 13 bases. Written as DNA, the CDR3 is TGTGCCAGCAGCTCCGGGCCGATTGACTATGGCTACACCTTC. Translating it yields CASSSGPIDYGYTF.

The chain is built from TRBV11-2 and TRBJ1-4; TRBD1 matches at 9 bases. The J segment lost 10 bases and the V segment lost 5 bases, leaving 17 bases of the junction unmatched. The germline gives CDR1 SGHAT, CDR2 FQNNGV. This CDR3 spans 17 amino acids. This CDR3 is CASSTPGQGVRFAKLFF. The DNA of the CDR3 is TGTGCCAGCAGCACCCCGGGACAGGGTGTTCGTTTCGCAAAACTGTTTTTT.

V and J are TRBV2 and TRBJ2-7, with TRBD1 matching 8 bases. CDR3 length: 12 residues. CDR1 and CDR2 (germline): SNHLY, FYNNEI. Germline trimming cut 6 bases from V and 12 bases from J; bases unmatched to any gene: 10. The CDR3 spells CASRPDRGRPYF. DNA for the CDR3: TGTGCCAGCAGGCCCGACAGGGGTAGGCCGTACTTC.

This chain links TRBV7-9 with TRBJ2-5; no definite D call. The V gene lost 1 base and the J gene lost 3 bases, with 3 bases spanning the gap. The germline CDR1 and CDR2 sequences are SEHNR and FQNEAQ (reference sequence). The CDR3 runs 12 residues. The CDR3 region has the DNA TGTGCCAGCAGCTTAGTAGAAGAGACCCAGTACTTC. Translating it yields CASSLVEETQYF. The variable domain in full, with the rest retrieved from reference TRBV7-9 and TRBJ2-5, is DTGVSQNPRHKITKRGQNVTFRCDPISEHNRLYWYRQTLGQGPEFLTYFQNEAQLEKSRLLSDRFSAERPKGSFSTLEIQRTEQGDSAMYLCASSLVEETQYFGPGTRLLVL.

The V call is TRBV15, the J call TRBJ2-5; 9 nucleotides align to TRBD2. V was pared by 6 bases and J by 5 bases, with 13 bases of the junction left unmatched. The CDR3 has 16 amino acids. CDR1 and CDR2 from the germline V gene are LNHNV and YYDKDF (reference sequence). The CDR3 bases are TGTGCCACCAGAGAATCCCAGCGGGGGGCGGGGGAGACCCAGTACTTC. Translation: CATRESQRGAGETQYF.

The chain couples TRBV7-6 to TRBJ1-1; 8 nucleotides line up with TRBD1. The ends lost 4 bases at V and 5 bases at J; junction bases unmatched: 6. The CDR3 has 14 residues. CDR1 is SGHVS, CDR2 FNYEAQ, per germline. Here the CDR3 DNA reads TGTGCCAGCAGCTCAGGGGGCCGGAGAACTGAAGCTTTCTTT. Its protein is CASSSGGRRTEAFF. Complete variable domain (other parts from reference TRBV7-6 and TRBJ1-1): GAGVSQSPRYKVTKRGQDVALRCDPISGHVSLYWYRQALGQGPEFLTYFNYEAQQDKSGLPNDRFSAERPEGSISTLTIQRTEQRDSAMYRCASSSGGRRTEAFFGQGTRLTVV.

This sequence joins TRBV30 and TRBJ1-6; 9 nucleotides align to TRBD1. The V and J ends lost 3 bases and 9 bases, in that order; junction bases with no gene match: 6. The CDR3 extends over 14 amino acids. Germline CDR1 reads GTSNPN; CDR2 reads SVGIG (reference sequence). CDR3 sequence reads: CAWRRDREGSPLHF. The CDR3 DNA sequence: TGTGCCTGGAGACGGGACAGGGAGGGTTCACCCCTCCACTTT.

This clone was seen once. This sequence joins TRBV18 and TRBJ2-1; 7 bases map to TRBD1. After removal of 3 bases from V and 6 bases from J, the junction contained 8 bases not matched to a gene. This CDR3 is 15 amino acids long. CDR1 is KGHSH and CDR2 is LQKENI in the germline V gene. CDR3 sequence (DNA): TGTGCCAGCTCACCGGGGACAGCCGTTAGCAATGAGCAGTTCTTC. Translation gives CASSPGTAVSNEQFF.

The J gene is TRBJ2-1, the V gene TRBV2; tentative D call: TRBD1 (6 bases). The CDR3 is made up of 15 amino acids. Germline V gene sequence: CDR1 SNHLY, CDR2 FYNNEI. Trimming cost V 7 bases and J 3 bases, with 16 bases left between them. The CDR3 protein is CASTEQGRNYNEQFF. The DNA for the CDR3 is TGTGCCAGCACCGAACAGGGTCGCAACTACAATGAGCAGTTCTTC.

This chain links TRBV30 with TRBJ1-2, with unresolved D. This CDR3 is built from 14 residues. Trimming took off 0 bases at V and 6 bases at J, with 14 bases between the two ends. Germline values: CDR1 GTSNPN, CDR2 SVGIG (reference sequence). CDR3 DNA sequence: TGTGCCTGGAGTGTACGGGAAGGGTTGGATGGCTACACCTTC. This translates into CAWSVREGLDGYTF.

The chain employs TRBV19 and TRBJ2-2, with 13 bases lining up with TRBD2. V lost 5 bases, J lost 10 bases, and 7 bases stayed unmatched. The CDR3 covers 15 residues. CDR1 and CDR2 from the germline V gene are LNHDA and SQIVND (reference sequence). This chain's CDR3 is CASSRGLAGSMELFF. For the CDR3, the DNA is TGTGCCAGTAGTCGGGGACTAGCGGGATCGATGGAGCTGTTTTTT.

The chain uses TRBV6-1 and TRBJ2-3, with 8 bases that match TRBD1. Germline V CDR1 and CDR2: MNHNS, SASEGT. This CDR3 contains 14 residues. Trimming cost V 8 bases and J 2 bases; bases outside gene matches: 6. CDR3 coding DNA: TGTGCCAGCGCCGGGACAGGAGACACAGATACGCAGTATTTT. It specifies CASAGTGDTDTQYF.

CDR3 nucleotides: TGTGCCGTAACACAGGGGACGGATTCACCCCTCCACTTT. It specifies CAVTQGTDSPLHF. The chain employs TRBV30 and TRBJ1-6, with 7 bases aligning to TRBD1. Germline trimming cut 8 bases from V and 8 bases from J; bases unmatched to any gene: 9. CDR3 size: 13 residues. The germline V gene encodes CDR1 GTSNPN and CDR2 SVGIG (reference sequence).

The gene calls are TRBV2 and TRBJ1-5; a possible D gene is TRBD1 (6 bases). The CDR3 extends over 15 amino acids. Trimming cost V 6 bases and J 0 bases, with 12 bases left between them. Germline loops: CDR1 SNHLY, CDR2 FYNNEI. The chain's CDR3 is CASREDRYSNQPQHF. For the CDR3, the DNA is TGTGCCAGCAGAGAGGACAGATATAGCAATCAGCCCCAGCATTTT.

This rearrangement joins TRBV9 to TRBJ2-2, with 8 bases aligning to TRBD1. The CDR3 consists of 15 residues. Germline CDR1 is SGDLS and CDR2 is YYNGEE. V was pared by 4 bases and J by 5 bases, with 7 bases of the junction left unmatched. The CDR3 reads CASSPGTGTTGELFF. CDR3 nucleotides: TGTGCCAGCAGCCCTGGGACAGGAACAACCGGGGAGCTGTTTTTT.

The chain is built from TRBV30 and TRBJ1-5, with unresolved D. The CDR3 is 13 amino acids. Trimming cost V 0 bases and J 7 bases, with 10 bases left between them. Germline V gives CDR1 GTSNPN, CDR2 SVGIG (reference sequence). DNA for the CDR3: TGTGCCTGGAGTGTAAATCTCCTCCAGCCCCAGCATTTT. Translating it yields CAWSVNLLQPQHF.

DNA of the CDR3: TGTGCCAGCAGTGAAGAGGGGCCTAGCACAGATACGCAGTATTTT. As protein: CASSEEGPSTDTQYF. The chain employs TRBV25-1 and TRBJ2-3; D may correspond to TRBD1 or TRBD2 (5 bases each). The germline V gene encodes CDR1 MGHDK and CDR2 SYGVNS. There are 15 residues in the CDR3. Deletions cut 2 bases from V and 0 bases from J, with 9 bases between.

The V call is TRBV19, the J call TRBJ1-5, with 9 bases aligning to TRBD1. Germline CDR1 and CDR2: LNHDA and SQIVND (reference sequence). V shed 3 bases, J shed 6 bases, and the junction held 12 bases outside the gene matches. CDR3 size: 17 residues. The CDR3 nucleotides are TGTGCCAGTAGTATTCTTTTCTCGGACAGGGGATTTCAGCCCCAGCATTTT. Its protein is CASSILFSDRGFQPQHF. Full variable domain (missing parts from reference TRBV19 and TRBJ1-5): DGGITQSPKYLFRKEGQNVTLSCEQNLNHDAMYWYRQDPGQGLRLIYYSQIVNDFQKGDIAEGYSVSREKKESFPLTVTSAQKNPTAFYLCASSILFSDRGFQPQHFGDGTRLSIL.

The chain is built from TRBV4-1 and TRBJ2-1, with a possible D match to TRBD1 (5 bases). V was trimmed by 5 bases and J by 8 bases, leaving 13 bases between them. This CDR3 has 13 residues. Germline V CDR1 and CDR2: MGHRA, YSYEKL. The CDR3 here is CASSSQEGYEQFF. The CDR3 DNA reads as TGCGCCAGCAGCTCACAGGAAGGGTATGAGCAGTTCTTC.

This chain connects TRBV7-3 to TRBJ2-3; 7 bases map to TRBD2. V shed 5 bases and J 4 bases; nucleotides not matched to a gene: 6. CDR1 is SGHTA and CDR2 is FQGTGA in the germline V gene. The CDR3 consists of 14 residues. CDR3 region: CASSPGTIPDTQYF. The DNA of the CDR3 is TGTGCCAGCAGCCCGGGGACTATCCCAGATACGCAGTATTTT.

The genes are TRBV5-6 and TRBJ1-2, with TRBD1 matching 9 bases. V was clipped by 2 bases and J by 0 bases; unmatched bases: 5. The CDR3 covers 16 residues. Germline lookup yields CDR1 SGHDT and CDR2 YYEEEE. The CDR3 DNA follows: TGTGCCAGCAGCTTTTCCGACAGGGGGTCTAACTATGGCTACACCTTC. It codes for CASSFSDRGSNYGYTF.

This rearrangement joins TRBV4-1 to TRBJ1-3; no clear D gene. The CDR3 runs to 17 residues. V lost 0 bases, J lost 0 bases, and 12 bases lay in between. Germline loops: CDR1 MGHRA, CDR2 YSYEKL. This CDR3 is CASSQDDGLSSGNTIYF. Written as DNA, the CDR3 is TGCGCCAGCAGCCAAGATGATGGGTTGAGCTCTGGAAACACCATATATTTT.